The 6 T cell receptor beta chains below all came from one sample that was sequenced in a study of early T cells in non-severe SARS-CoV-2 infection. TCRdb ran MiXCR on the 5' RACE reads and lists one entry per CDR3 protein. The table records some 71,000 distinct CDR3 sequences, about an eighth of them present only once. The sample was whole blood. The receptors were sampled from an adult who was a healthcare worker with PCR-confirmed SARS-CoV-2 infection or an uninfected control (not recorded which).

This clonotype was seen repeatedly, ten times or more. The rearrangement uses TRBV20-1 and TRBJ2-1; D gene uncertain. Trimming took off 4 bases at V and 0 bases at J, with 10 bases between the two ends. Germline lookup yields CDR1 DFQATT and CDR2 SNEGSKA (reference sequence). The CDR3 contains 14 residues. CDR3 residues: CSAKSASSYNEQFF. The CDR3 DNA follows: TGCAGTGCTAAGAGCGCAAGCTCCTACAATGAGCAGTTCTTC.

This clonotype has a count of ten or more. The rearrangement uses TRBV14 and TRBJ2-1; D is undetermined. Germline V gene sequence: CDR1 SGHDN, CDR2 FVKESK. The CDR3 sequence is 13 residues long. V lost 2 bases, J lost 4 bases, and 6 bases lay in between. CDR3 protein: CASSQSTYNEQFF. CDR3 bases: TGTGCCAGCAGCCAATCTACTTACAATGAGCAGTTCTTC. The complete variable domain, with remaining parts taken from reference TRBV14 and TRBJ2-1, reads EAGVTQFPSHSVIEKGQTVTLRCDPISGHDNLYWYRRVMGKEIKFLLHFVKESKQDESGMPNNRFLAERTGGTYSTLKVQPAELEDSGVYFCASSQSTYNEQFFGPGTRLTVL.

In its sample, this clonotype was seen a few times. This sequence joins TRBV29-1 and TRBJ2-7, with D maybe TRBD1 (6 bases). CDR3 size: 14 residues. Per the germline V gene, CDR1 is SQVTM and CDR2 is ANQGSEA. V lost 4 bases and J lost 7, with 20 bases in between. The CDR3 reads CSVGDPPGHREQYF. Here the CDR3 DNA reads TGCAGCGTTGGAGATCCCCCGGGACATCGGGAGCAGTACTTC.

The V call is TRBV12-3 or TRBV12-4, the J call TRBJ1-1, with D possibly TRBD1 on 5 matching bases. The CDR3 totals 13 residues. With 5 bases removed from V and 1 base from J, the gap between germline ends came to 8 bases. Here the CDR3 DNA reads TGTGCCAGCAGTCCAGGGTCGAACACTGAAGCTTTCTTT. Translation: CASSPGSNTEAFF.

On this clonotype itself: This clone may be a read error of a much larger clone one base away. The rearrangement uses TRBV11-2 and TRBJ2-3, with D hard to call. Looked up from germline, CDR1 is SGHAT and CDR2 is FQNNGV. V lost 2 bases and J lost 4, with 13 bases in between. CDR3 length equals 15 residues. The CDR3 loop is CASSLNLDWADTQYF. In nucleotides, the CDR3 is TGTGCCAGCAGCTTAAACCTAGACTGGGCAGATACGCAGTATTTT.

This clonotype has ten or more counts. CDR3 amino acids: CASSEFGGQGYTF. The CDR3 coding sequence is TGTGCCAGCAGTGAATTCGGGGGTCAAGGCTACACCTTC. The rearrangement uses TRBV6-4 and TRBJ1-2; a weak D match, TRBD1 (5 bases). Trimming removed 3 bases from V and 8 bases from J, with 13 bases in between. The CDR3 runs to 13 residues. CDR1 and CDR2 (germline): MRHNA, SNTAGT.